The 14 T cell receptor beta chains reported below all come from one sample, sequenced in a study of blood T cell repertoires in COVID-19. Measured with immunoSEQ multiplex PCR; TCRdb has only the in-frame clones, and not every one. The repertoire holds about 190,000 clones, with 65% to 85% as singletons. Material: PBMCs or T cells enriched from blood (not recorded which). The receptors stem from a woman aged 30 to 39 who had recovered from COVID-19.

This clone was observed a single time. The chain recombines TRBV24-1 with TRBJ2-2; 7 nucleotides agree with TRBD1. The CDR3 is 16 amino acids. With 0 bases clipped from V and 5 bases from J, the junction kept 5 bases outside the gene matches. The germline gives CDR1 KGHDR, CDR2 SFDVKD. The CDR3 DNA reads as TGTGCCACCAGTGATTTGGTAGTGACAGGGACCGGGGAGCTGTTTTTT. It codes for CATSDLVVTGTGELFF.

The V call is TRBV3-1 (or the pseudogene TRBV3-2), the J call TRBJ1-5, with 8 bases fitting TRBD1. Trimming at V came to 1 base and at J to 4 bases, leaving 3 bases not matched to a gene. CDR3 length: 15 residues. The V gene's germline CDR1 is LGHDT and CDR2 YNNKEL (reference sequence). The CDR3 coding sequence is TGTGCCAGCAGCCAAGGGGACAGGACAAATCAGCCCCAGCATTTT. This sequence encodes CASSQGDRTNQPQHF.

The table lists this clone with a count of one. This sequence joins TRBV3-1 (or the pseudogene TRBV3-2) and TRBJ2-5, with D perhaps TRBD2 (6 bases). The V end was cut by 8 bases, the J end by 5 bases, with 18 bases between. In germline, CDR1 is LGHDT, CDR2 YNNKEL (reference sequence). The length of the CDR3 is 14 residues. The CDR3 sequence: CASAPGRLGETQYF. The DNA of the CDR3 is TGTGCCAGCGCACCTGGGAGGCTCGGGGAGACCCAGTACTTC.

This rearrangement joins TRBV14 to TRBJ2-3, with D perhaps matching TRBD2 (6 bases). V was pared by 0 bases and J by 6 bases, with 19 bases between. This CDR3 is 17 amino acids long. Germline CDR1 SGHDN, CDR2 FVKESK. The DNA for the CDR3 is TGTGCCAGCAGCCAAGATCCTTGGGGAGGATTTGTGGATACGCAGTATTTT. This gives the protein CASSQDPWGGFVDTQYF.

The chain couples TRBV7-3 to TRBJ1-1, with 8 positions matching TRBD1. Germline lookup yields CDR1 SGHTA and CDR2 FQGTGA. The V and J ends lost 5 bases and 7 bases, in that order; junction bases with no gene match: 15. The CDR3 consists of 16 residues. CDR3 nucleotides: TGTGCCAGCAGCGGAATTCTCCGGGACAGGAGACTTGAAGCTTTCTTT. This codes for CASSGILRDRRLEAFF.

The V call is TRBV2, the J call TRBJ1-1, with D unresolved. Germline assignment: CDR1 SNHLY and CDR2 FYNNEI. Trimming removed 3 bases at V and 1 base at J, with 6 bases between. This CDR3 spans 13 amino acids. The CDR3 coding sequence is TGTGCCAGCAGTGAGTTAGAGAACACTGAAGCTTTCTTT. Protein product: CASSELENTEAFF.

The V call is TRBV20-1, the J call TRBJ1-1, with unresolved D. This CDR3 is built from 11 residues. Germline CDR1 is DFQATT and CDR2 is SNEGSKA (reference sequence). V was trimmed by 3 bases and J by 7 bases, leaving 9 bases between them. CDR3 sequence (DNA): TGCAGTGCTAGGTGGGGAGGTGAAGCTTTCTTT. It yields the protein CSARWGGEAFF.

The chain carries TRBV6-2 or TRBV6-3 and TRBJ2-5; no definite D call. The CDR3 spans 15 residues. Trimming took 7 bases from V and 2 from J, leaving 17 bases between them. Germline V gene sequence: CDR1 MNHEY, CDR2 SVGEGT. The CDR3 loop is CASTPGTSVQETQYF. CDR3 DNA sequence: TGTGCCAGCACCCCGGGCACCTCGGTTCAAGAGACCCAGTACTTC.

The rearrangement links TRBV7-6 to TRBJ2-5; D is perhaps TRBD2 (6 bases). This CDR3 has 16 amino acids. Deletions cut 10 bases from V and 4 bases from J, with 25 bases between. Germline values: CDR1 SGHVS, CDR2 FNYEAQ. Here the CDR3 DNA reads TGTGCCACCATCGGGGGTAGCACCCAGGGTGGAGAGACCCAGTACTTC. Translation gives CATIGGSTQGGETQYF.

The gene calls are TRBV25-1 and TRBJ1-4; weak D call: TRBD1 (5 bases). The CDR3 spans 15 residues. The ends were cut back, 0 bases at V and 5 bases at J, with 10 bases in the middle. Germline V lookup: CDR1 MGHDK, CDR2 SYGVNS. CDR3 coding DNA: TGTGCCAGCAGTGAATATGACAGTAAGAATGAAAAACTGTTTTTT. It yields the protein CASSEYDSKNEKLFF. The full variable domain, with the rest looked up from reference TRBV25-1 and TRBJ1-4, is EADIYQTPRYLVIGTGKKITLECSQTMGHDKMYWYQQDPGMELHLIHYSYGVNSTEKGDLSSESTVSRIRTEHFPLTLESARPSHTSQYLCASSEYDSKNEKLFFGSGTQLSVL.

J is TRBJ1-3 and V is TRBV18; 9 bases are shared with TRBD1. The germline V gene has CDR1 KGHSH and CDR2 LQKENI. J lost 4 bases, V lost 5 bases, and 3 bases had no gene match. CDR3 length equals 14 residues. This chain's CDR3 is CASSGQGQGNTIYF. CDR3 nucleotide sequence: TGTGCCAGCTCAGGACAGGGGCAAGGAAACACCATATATTTT.

The chain employs TRBV5-1 and TRBJ1-1; weak D call: TRBD1 (5 bases). This CDR3 contains 15 residues. Trimming removed 0 bases from V and 0 bases from J, with 9 bases in between. Germline assignment: CDR1 SGHRS and CDR2 YFSETQ. DNA for the CDR3: TGCGCCAGCAGCTTGGACGGACACCTGAACACTGAAGCTTTCTTT. Its translation is CASSLDGHLNTEAFF.

J is TRBJ1-1 and V is TRBV28; D unclear. Trimming took off 4 bases at V and 1 base at J, with 7 bases between the two ends. Germline assignment: CDR1 MDHEN and CDR2 SYDVKM. The CDR3 is 13 amino acids. CDR3: CASSSLENTEAFF. The DNA of the CDR3 is TGTGCCAGCAGTTCATTAGAGAACACTGAAGCTTTCTTT.

This clone was found a few times. The rearrangement links TRBV2 to TRBJ1-1; D remains unclear. Trimming took off 4 bases at V and 7 bases at J, with 7 bases between the two ends. Germline V gives CDR1 SNHLY, CDR2 FYNNEI. CDR3 length equals 11 residues. CDR3 protein: CASSGYSEAFF. The DNA of the CDR3 is TGTGCCAGCAGTGGGTACAGTGAAGCTTTCTTT.